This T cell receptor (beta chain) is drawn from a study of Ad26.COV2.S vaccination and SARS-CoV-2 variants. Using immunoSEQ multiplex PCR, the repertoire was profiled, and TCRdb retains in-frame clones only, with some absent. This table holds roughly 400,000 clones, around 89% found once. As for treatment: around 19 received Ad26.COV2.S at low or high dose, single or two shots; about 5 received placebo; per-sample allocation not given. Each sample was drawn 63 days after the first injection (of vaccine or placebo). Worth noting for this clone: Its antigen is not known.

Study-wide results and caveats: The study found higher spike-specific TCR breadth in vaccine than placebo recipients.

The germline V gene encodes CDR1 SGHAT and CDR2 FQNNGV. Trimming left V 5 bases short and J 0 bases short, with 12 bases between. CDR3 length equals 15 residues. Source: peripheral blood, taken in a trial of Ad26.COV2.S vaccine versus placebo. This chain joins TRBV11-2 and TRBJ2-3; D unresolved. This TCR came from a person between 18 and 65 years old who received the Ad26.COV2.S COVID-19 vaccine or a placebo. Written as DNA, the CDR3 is TGTGCCAGCAGCCGGATGCAGTCTAGCACAGATACGCAGTATTTT. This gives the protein CASSRMQSSTDTQYF.